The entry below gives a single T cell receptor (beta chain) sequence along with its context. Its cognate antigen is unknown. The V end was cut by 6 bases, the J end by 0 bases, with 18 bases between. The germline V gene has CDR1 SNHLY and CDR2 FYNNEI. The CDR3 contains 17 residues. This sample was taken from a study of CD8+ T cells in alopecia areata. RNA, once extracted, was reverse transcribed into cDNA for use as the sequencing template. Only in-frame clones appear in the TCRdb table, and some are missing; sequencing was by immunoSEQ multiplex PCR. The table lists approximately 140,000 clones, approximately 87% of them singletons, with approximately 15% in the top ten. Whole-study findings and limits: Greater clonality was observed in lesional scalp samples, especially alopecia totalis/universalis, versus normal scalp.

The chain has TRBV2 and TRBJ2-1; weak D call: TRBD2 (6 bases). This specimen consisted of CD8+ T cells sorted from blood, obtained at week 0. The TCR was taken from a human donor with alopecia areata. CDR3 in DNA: TGTGCCAGCAGCCGAGTGGGAGGACAAAGCTCCTACAATGAGCAGTTCTTC. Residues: CASSRVGGQSSYNEQFF.